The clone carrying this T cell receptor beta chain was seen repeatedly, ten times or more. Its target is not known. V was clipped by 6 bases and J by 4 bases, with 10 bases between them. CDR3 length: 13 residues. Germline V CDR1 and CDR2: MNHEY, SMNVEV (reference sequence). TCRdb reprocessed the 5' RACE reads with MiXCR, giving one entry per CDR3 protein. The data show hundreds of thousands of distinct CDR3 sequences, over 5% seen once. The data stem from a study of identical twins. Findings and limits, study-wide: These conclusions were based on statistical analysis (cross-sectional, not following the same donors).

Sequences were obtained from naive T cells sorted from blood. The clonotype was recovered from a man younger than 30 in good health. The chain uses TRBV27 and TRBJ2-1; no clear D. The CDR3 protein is CASRIDPYNEQFF. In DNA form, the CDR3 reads TGTGCCAGCAGGATTGACCCATACAATGAGCAGTTCTTC.